This record looks at one T cell receptor (beta chain) sequence and its context. This sample was included in a study of blood T cell repertoires in COVID-19. The CDR3 contains 14 residues. Germline CDR1 reads SGHTA; CDR2 reads FQGNSA. V lost 3 bases and J lost 7, with 16 bases in between. Authors' data handling: Researchers report that nucleated cell counts were estimated from reference gene primer amplification. Profiling relied on immunoSEQ multiplex PCR, and the TCRdb table lists in-frame clones only, not all of them. The D gene and trimming were derived from the DNA, and the V and J assignments and clone size from that table. The top ten hold approximately 4.7% of the sample, which has about 60,000 clones, just over 85% seen once.

The V call is TRBV7-2, the J call TRBJ2-7; perhaps TRBD1 as D (5 bases). This receptor was identified in a human donor in a cohort sampled during active COVID-19. Sequenced input: peripheral blood. The CDR3 spells CASSFQGGSGEQYF. CDR3 coding DNA: TGTGCCAGCAGCTTTCAGGGCGGTTCTGGGGAGCAGTACTTC.